A selection of T cell receptor beta chains follows, all from one sample in a study of T cells in Graves' hyperthyroidism and ophthalmopathy. TCRdb re-analysed the multiplex PCR reads in MiXCR, keeping a single row per CDR3 protein. The sample includes about 520,000 distinct CDR3 sequences, approximately 25% seen only once; the top ten take around 11%. Sequences were obtained from blood. The receptor source for this set is a woman in her twenties or thirties with Graves' ophthalmopathy. Each CDR3 is given with its conserved first and last residue. The order of the fields is J gene, V gene, D gene, clone size, CDR3 DNA, CDR3 protein. D genes are given only for firm matches. Where a row states a size, it is once, few, many or the class of an expanded clone; other rows omit it.

j_call: TRBJ2-5
v_call: TRBV27
d_call: .
clone_size: few
cdr3_nt: TGTGCCAGCAGCTCCTTGGGCACGGAGACCCAGTACTTC
cdr3_aa: CASSSLGTETQYF

j_call: TRBJ1-2
v_call: TRBV7-9
d_call: .
clone_size: .
cdr3_nt: TGTGCCAGCAGCTCTTTGCCGTCGGATAGCTACACCTTC
cdr3_aa: CASSSLPSDSYTF

j_call: TRBJ2-2
v_call: TRBV2
d_call: TRBD1
clone_size: many
cdr3_nt: TGTGCCAGCAGCTGGGGACAGGGACCGCGGGAGCTGTTTTTT
cdr3_aa: CASSWGQGPRELFF

j_call: TRBJ1-1
v_call: TRBV20-1
d_call: .
clone_size: many
cdr3_nt: TGCAGTGCTAGACCAACAGGGATCGAACCCTTT
cdr3_aa: CSARPTGIEPF

j_call: TRBJ1-1
v_call: TRBV7-9
d_call: .
clone_size: .
cdr3_nt: TGTGCCAGCAGCTTATTCGGGAGGCGGGCTGAAGCTTTCTTT
cdr3_aa: CASSLFGRRAEAFF

j_call: TRBJ2-7
v_call: TRBV12-3/TRBV12-4
d_call: .
clone_size: few
cdr3_nt: TGTGCCAGCAGTCCCCCGTGGCCTCCCTACGAGCAGTACTTC
cdr3_aa: CASSPPWPPYEQYF

j_call: TRBJ1-2
v_call: TRBV7-9
d_call: .
clone_size: many
cdr3_nt: TGTGCCAGCGGGAGCTCTTACCTCTATGGCTACACCTTC
cdr3_aa: CASGSSYLYGYTF

j_call: TRBJ2-7
v_call: TRBV15
d_call: TRBD1
clone_size: many
cdr3_nt: TGTGCCACCAGCAGAGAACAGGGGCTCGGCGAGCAGTACTTC
cdr3_aa: CATSREQGLGEQYF

j_call: TRBJ2-2
v_call: TRBV3-1
d_call: .
clone_size: few
cdr3_nt: TGTGCCAGCAGCCCATACGGGAAGGAAAACGCCGGGGAGCTGTTTTTT
cdr3_aa: CASSPYGKENAGELFF

j_call: TRBJ2-5
v_call: TRBV2
d_call: TRBD1
clone_size: .
cdr3_nt: TGTGCCAGCAGGACAAGGGACAGTGGCGAGACCCAGTACTTC
cdr3_aa: CASRTRDSGETQYF

j_call: TRBJ2-7
v_call: TRBV7-8
d_call: .
clone_size: .
cdr3_nt: TGTGCCAGCAGCTTAGCGAGGGGTGGGGCCCGGAACGAGCAGTACTTC
cdr3_aa: CASSLARGGARNEQYF

j_call: TRBJ2-5
v_call: TRBV6-2/TRBV6-3
d_call: .
clone_size: .
cdr3_nt: TGTGCCAGCAGTTTCAAGGCACCGACAGTGCGAGAGAGAGAGACCCAGTACTTC
cdr3_aa: CASSFKAPTVRERETQYF

j_call: TRBJ1-2
v_call: TRBV6-1
d_call: .
clone_size: many
cdr3_nt: TGTGCCAGCAGGGAAAGGACAGACTATGGCTACACCTTC
cdr3_aa: CASRERTDYGYTF

j_call: TRBJ2-7
v_call: TRBV2
d_call: TRBD1
clone_size: many
cdr3_nt: TGTGCCAGCAGTGAAGAGGGCCGATGGGGACAGGTCCCCTACGAGCAGTACTTC
cdr3_aa: CASSEEGRWGQVPYEQYF

j_call: TRBJ1-2
v_call: TRBV4-1
d_call: TRBD1
clone_size: .
cdr3_nt: TGCGCCAGCAGCCAAGCCCCACAGGGGGACTATGGCTACACCTTC
cdr3_aa: CASSQAPQGDYGYTF

j_call: TRBJ1-3
v_call: TRBV6-5
d_call: TRBD1
clone_size: .
cdr3_nt: TGTGCCAGCAGTTACGGGCCCGACAGGGTATCCGGAAACACCATATATTTT
cdr3_aa: CASSYGPDRVSGNTIYF

j_call: TRBJ1-1
v_call: TRBV12-3/TRBV12-4
d_call: TRBD1
clone_size: .
cdr3_nt: TGTGCCAGCAGTTTAGACAGGGGAAGGGCTGAAGCTTTCTTT
cdr3_aa: CASSLDRGRAEAFF

j_call: TRBJ1-2
v_call: TRBV6-5
d_call: .
clone_size: once
cdr3_nt: TGTGCCAGCAGTTGGTCCAGCCTCTATGGCTACACCTTC
cdr3_aa: CASSWSSLYGYTF

j_call: TRBJ2-5
v_call: TRBV6-1
d_call: .
clone_size: .
cdr3_nt: TGTGCCAGCAGTCGCCCAGGACAGACCCAAGAGACCCAGTACTTC
cdr3_aa: CASSRPGQTQETQYF

j_call: TRBJ1-2
v_call: TRBV7-9
d_call: .
clone_size: many
cdr3_nt: TGTGCCAGCAGCTTAGAAGGGCGGGATGGCTACACCTTC
cdr3_aa: CASSLEGRDGYTF

j_call: TRBJ1-5
v_call: TRBV18
d_call: .
clone_size: .
cdr3_nt: TGTGCCAGCTCCGGCGGGGGGGCAGATCAGCCCCAGCATTTT
cdr3_aa: CASSGGGADQPQHF

j_call: TRBJ2-7
v_call: TRBV5-5
d_call: .
clone_size: .
cdr3_nt: TGTGCCAGCAGCGTCCCGGATATGGAGCAGTACTTC
cdr3_aa: CASSVPDMEQYF

j_call: TRBJ1-5
v_call: TRBV19
d_call: .
clone_size: few
cdr3_nt: TGTGCCAGTAGTATGGACCCCAGAGGGGATCAGCCCCAGCATTTT
cdr3_aa: CASSMDPRGDQPQHF

j_call: TRBJ2-5
v_call: TRBV4-2
d_call: .
clone_size: many
cdr3_nt: TGTGCCAGCAGCCAAGATTCCAGAGGACAAGAGACCCAGTACTTC
cdr3_aa: CASSQDSRGQETQYF

j_call: TRBJ2-5
v_call: TRBV12-5
d_call: .
clone_size: once
cdr3_nt: TGTGCTAGTGGTTTGAAGGGGCGCGCAATCAGGTCACAAGAGACCCAGTACTTC
cdr3_aa: CASGLKGRAIRSQETQYF

j_call: TRBJ1-1
v_call: TRBV6-1
d_call: TRBD1
clone_size: many
cdr3_nt: TGTGCCAGCAGTGCGCACCGAGCGGACAGGGCTCCTGAAGCTTTCTTT
cdr3_aa: CASSAHRADRAPEAFF

j_call: TRBJ2-2
v_call: TRBV28
d_call: TRBD1
clone_size: few
cdr3_nt: TGTGCCAGCAGCCCGGGACAGGGGGCCGAATGGAACACCGGGGAGCTGTTTTTT
cdr3_aa: CASSPGQGAEWNTGELFF

j_call: TRBJ2-5
v_call: TRBV5-6
d_call: TRBD2
clone_size: many
cdr3_nt: TGTGCCAGCAGCCACCTCGTTAAAGGACTAGCCGGGGAGACCCAGTACTTC
cdr3_aa: CASSHLVKGLAGETQYF

j_call: TRBJ1-1
v_call: TRBV6-1
d_call: .
clone_size: many
cdr3_nt: TGTGCCAGCTTAATCAGGACGAACACTGAAGCTTTCTTT
cdr3_aa: CASLIRTNTEAFF

j_call: TRBJ1-2
v_call: TRBV5-1
d_call: .
clone_size: many
cdr3_nt: TGCGCCAGCAACCAGGGAAATACTGGTCGACCCTATGGCTACACCTTC
cdr3_aa: CASNQGNTGRPYGYTF

j_call: TRBJ2-7
v_call: TRBV5-1
d_call: .
clone_size: few
cdr3_nt: TGCGCCAGCAGCAGCGGGACAGCCCCTTACGAGCAGTACTTC
cdr3_aa: CASSSGTAPYEQYF

j_call: TRBJ1-1
v_call: TRBV7-2
d_call: .
clone_size: many
cdr3_nt: TGTGCCAGCAGCTTAGCGTTCGGGGTGAACACTGAAGCTTTCTTT
cdr3_aa: CASSLAFGVNTEAFF

j_call: TRBJ1-1
v_call: TRBV29-1
d_call: .
clone_size: many
cdr3_nt: TGCAGCGGCGCTGAGACGGCTGACACTGAAGCTTTCTTT
cdr3_aa: CSGAETADTEAFF

j_call: TRBJ2-7
v_call: TRBV28
d_call: .
clone_size: .
cdr3_nt: TGTGCCAGCAACCTTCCGGGATCCTACGAGCAGTACTTC
cdr3_aa: CASNLPGSYEQYF

j_call: TRBJ2-7
v_call: TRBV6-2/TRBV6-3
d_call: .
clone_size: many
cdr3_nt: TGTGCCAGCAGACTCCCCGGACACCCCTACGAGCAGTACTTC
cdr3_aa: CASRLPGHPYEQYF

j_call: TRBJ1-6
v_call: TRBV7-3
d_call: .
clone_size: .
cdr3_nt: TGTGCCAGCAGCCAGAGACAGCATCTTAATTCACCCCTCCACTTT
cdr3_aa: CASSQRQHLNSPLHF

j_call: TRBJ1-5
v_call: TRBV18
d_call: .
clone_size: .
cdr3_nt: TGTGCCAGCTCATCCGGGGCCCCTGACAATCAGCCCCAGCATTTT
cdr3_aa: CASSSGAPDNQPQHF

j_call: TRBJ2-2
v_call: TRBV11-2
d_call: TRBD2
clone_size: .
cdr3_nt: TGTGCCAGCACCAACCTAGCGGGGGTGAACACCGGGGAGCTGTTTTTT
cdr3_aa: CASTNLAGVNTGELFF

j_call: TRBJ1-3
v_call: TRBV11-2
d_call: .
clone_size: many
cdr3_nt: TGTGCCAGCAGCCACGGACGGTTGTCTGGAAACACCATATATTTT
cdr3_aa: CASSHGRLSGNTIYF

j_call: TRBJ2-2
v_call: TRBV5-1
d_call: .
clone_size: .
cdr3_nt: TGCGCCAGCAGCTTGGCGCTAGCTTACACCGGGGAGCTGTTTTTT
cdr3_aa: CASSLALAYTGELFF

j_call: TRBJ2-5
v_call: TRBV7-2
d_call: .
clone_size: many
cdr3_nt: TGTGCCAGCAGCTTAGTCTTTGAAGACACCCAGTACTTC
cdr3_aa: CASSLVFEDTQYF

j_call: TRBJ1-6
v_call: TRBV6-2/TRBV6-3
d_call: .
clone_size: many
cdr3_nt: TGTGCCAGCAGCCCTCCCGGCTATAATTCACCCCTCCACTTT
cdr3_aa: CASSPPGYNSPLHF

j_call: TRBJ2-5
v_call: TRBV18
d_call: .
clone_size: many
cdr3_nt: TGTGCCAGCGACAAGGTGGGCGGTGGAGAGACCCAGTACTTC
cdr3_aa: CASDKVGGGETQYF

j_call: TRBJ2-2
v_call: TRBV12-3/TRBV12-4
d_call: TRBD2
clone_size: many
cdr3_nt: TGTGCCAGCAGTCACAGCGGGGGGTACACCGGGGAGCTGTTTTTT
cdr3_aa: CASSHSGGYTGELFF

j_call: TRBJ2-5
v_call: TRBV27
d_call: TRBD1
clone_size: many
cdr3_nt: TGTGCCAGCAGTCCCCGGACAGGGGAGGTAGAGACCCAGTACTTC
cdr3_aa: CASSPRTGEVETQYF

j_call: TRBJ2-5
v_call: TRBV20-1
d_call: .
clone_size: many
cdr3_nt: TGCAGTGCATCGGACCTGTACTCCCAAGAGACCCAGTACTTC
cdr3_aa: CSASDLYSQETQYF

j_call: TRBJ1-1
v_call: TRBV3-1
d_call: .
clone_size: .
cdr3_nt: TGTGCCAGCAGCCTCCGGGACACCAACACTGAAGCTTTCTTT
cdr3_aa: CASSLRDTNTEAFF

j_call: TRBJ1-5
v_call: TRBV12-3/TRBV12-4
d_call: TRBD1
clone_size: .
cdr3_nt: TGTGCCAGCAGATGGGGACAGGGGCATCAGCCCCAGCATTTT
cdr3_aa: CASRWGQGHQPQHF

j_call: TRBJ2-7
v_call: TRBV29-1
d_call: .
clone_size: .
cdr3_nt: TGCAGCGTCCTGACAAGATACTACGAGCAGTACTTC
cdr3_aa: CSVLTRYYEQYF